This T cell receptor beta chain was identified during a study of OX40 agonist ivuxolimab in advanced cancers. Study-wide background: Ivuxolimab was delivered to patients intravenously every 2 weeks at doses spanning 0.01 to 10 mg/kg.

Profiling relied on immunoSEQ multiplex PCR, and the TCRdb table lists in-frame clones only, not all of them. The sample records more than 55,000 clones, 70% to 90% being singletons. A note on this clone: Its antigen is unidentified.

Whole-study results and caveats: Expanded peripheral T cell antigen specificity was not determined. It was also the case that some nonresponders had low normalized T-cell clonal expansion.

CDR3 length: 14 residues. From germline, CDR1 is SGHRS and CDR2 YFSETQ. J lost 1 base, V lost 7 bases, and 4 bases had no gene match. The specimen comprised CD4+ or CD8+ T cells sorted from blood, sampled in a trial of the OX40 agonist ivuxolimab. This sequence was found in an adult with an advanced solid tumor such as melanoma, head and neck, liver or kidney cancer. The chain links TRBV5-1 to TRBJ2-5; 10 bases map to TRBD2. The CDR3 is CASAASGGQETQYF. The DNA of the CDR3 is TGCGCCAGCGCGGCTAGCGGGGGCCAAGAGACCCAGTACTTC.